This is a list of T cell receptor beta chains from one sample in a study of T cell clones after liver transplantation. The protocol was immunoSEQ multiplex PCR, while the TCRdb copy is restricted to in-frame clones and leaves out a portion. The sample has about 9,200 clones, approximately 82% seen once. The specimen comprised CD8+ T cells from blood, sampled at the 22-month timepoint. The receptors derive from a human patient who received a liver transplant. T cells may partly derive from the graft donor. The CDR3 runs from the conserved cysteine through the conserved F or W. A D gene is named only where the DNA matches it firmly. Clone size appears in some rows only: once, few, many, or a class for an expanded clone.

J gene	V gene	D gene	clone size	CDR3 length	CDR3 protein	CDR3 DNA
TRBJ2-2	TRBV5-1	TRBD2	-	17	CASSREPTSGGTGELFF	TGCGCCAGCAGCCGGGAACCTACTAGCGGGGGCACCGGGGAGCTGTTTTTT
TRBJ1-3	TRBV9	TRBD1	-	14	CASSADRASDTIYF	TGTGCCAGCAGCGCGGACAGGGCGTCGGACACCATATATTTT
TRBJ2-5	TRBV7-6	-	once	16	CASSLASSDPGETQYF	TGTGCCAGCAGCTTAGCCTCGTCGGATCCCGGGGAGACCCAGTACTTC
TRBJ2-2	TRBV6-1	TRBD1	-	14	CASRNRGLDGELFF	TGTGCCAGCAGAAACAGGGGGCTGGACGGGGAGCTGTTTTTT
TRBJ1-5	TRBV27	TRBD1	-	17	CASSFVGGPNSNQPQHF	TGTGCCAGCAGTTTCGTAGGGGGCCCAAATAGCAATCAGCCCCAGCATTTT
TRBJ2-7	TRBV19	TRBD1	-	14	CASSLGQGAYEQYF	TGTGCCAGTAGTCTGGGACAGGGAGCTTACGAGCAGTACTTC
TRBJ2-3	TRBV4-1	-	-	15	CASSLSLSSTDTQYF	TGCGCCAGCAGCCTCTCCCTCTCTAGCACAGATACGCAGTATTTT
TRBJ2-7	TRBV4-1	-	-	15	CASSQEGNRPYEQYF	TGCGCCAGCAGCCAAGAAGGTAACCGACCCTACGAGCAGTACTTC
TRBJ2-7	TRBV10-1	-	-	14	CASSEGRSSYEQYF	TGCGCCAGCAGTGAGGGCAGGTCCTCCTACGAGCAGTACTTC
TRBJ1-1	TRBV11-2	-	-	16	CASSSPREGLNTEAFF	TGTGCCAGCAGCTCCCCCAGGGAAGGGCTGAACACTGAAGCTTTCTTT
TRBJ2-5	TRBV11-2	-	-	14	CASSLGGSLETQYF	TGTGCCAGCAGCTTAGGCGGGTCTCTGGAGACCCAGTACTTC
TRBJ1-2	TRBV19	-	few	12	CASSWGNYGYTF	TGTGCCAGTAGTTGGGGGAACTATGGCTACACCTTC
TRBJ1-1	TRBV9	-	-	15	CASSVFGGMNTEAFF	TGTGCCAGCAGCGTATTTGGCGGTATGAACACTGAAGCTTTCTTT
TRBJ2-7	TRBV7-9	TRBD1	-	16	CASSLVGQGVSYEQYF	TGTGCCAGCAGCTTAGTCGGACAGGGGGTTTCCTACGAGCAGTACTTC
TRBJ2-2	TRBV9	-	-	14	CASSASGGTGELFF	TGTGCCAGCAGCGCGTCAGGCGGCACCGGGGAGCTGTTTTTT
TRBJ1-1	TRBV7-8	-	-	12	CASTHGGTEAFF	TGTGCCAGCACCCACGGGGGCACTGAAGCTTTCTTT
TRBJ1-1	TRBV7-9	-	-	12	CALGTGVTEAFF	TGTGCCCTAGGGACGGGGGTCACTGAAGCTTTCTTT
TRBJ2-7	TRBV2	TRBD1	-	15	CASSVAGTGGDEQYF	TGTGCCAGCAGTGTTGCCGGGACAGGGGGCGACGAGCAGTACTTC
TRBJ2-7	TRBV11-3	TRBD1	-	13	CASSLGQTYEQYF	TGTGCCAGCAGCTTGGGACAGACCTACGAGCAGTACTTC
TRBJ1-1	TRBV28	-	-	11	CASSQDLGAFF	TGTGCCAGCAGTCAGGACCTTGGGGCTTTCTTT
TRBJ2-1	TRBV28	-	-	17	CASRSGNRDPIYNEQFF	TGTGCCAGCAGGTCGGGCAACAGGGACCCTATCTACAATGAGCAGTTCTTC
TRBJ1-6	TRBV28	-	-	14	CASSFAEVNSPLHF	TGTGCCAGCAGTTTTGCAGAAGTCAATTCACCCCTCCACTTT
TRBJ2-3	TRBV19	TRBD2	-	15	CASSIGGGGTDTQYF	TGTGCCAGTAGTATCGGGGGGGGCGGCACAGATACGCAGTATTTT
TRBJ2-2	TRBV7-9	TRBD1	-	16	CASSPTGGQFTGELFF	TGTGCCAGCAGCCCGACAGGGGGCCAGTTTACCGGGGAGCTGTTTTTT
TRBJ1-5	TRBV28	-	-	16	CASSFGTSNSNQPQHF	TGTGCCAGCAGTTTCGGGACATCGAATAGCAATCAGCCCCAGCATTTT
TRBJ2-7	TRBV4-1	TRBD1	-	14	CASSQQSRGSEQYF	TGCGCCAGCAGCCAACAAAGCAGGGGGAGCGAGCAGTACTTC
TRBJ2-7	TRBV29-1	TRBD1	once	15	CSVEGWTGASYEQYF	TGCAGCGTTGAAGGTTGGACAGGGGCATCCTACGAGCAGTACTTC
TRBJ2-7	TRBV10-1	TRBD1	-	15	CASSRPGQGAHEQYF	TGCGCCAGCAGTCGCCCGGGACAGGGGGCCCACGAGCAGTACTTC
TRBJ2-7	TRBV7-8	-	-	13	CASSFAGNYEQYF	TGTGCCAGCAGCTTTGCAGGGAACTACGAGCAGTACTTC
TRBJ2-7	TRBV11-2	TRBD2	-	16	CASSTYPGLAVYEQYF	TGTGCCAGCAGCACCTACCCGGGACTAGCAGTCTACGAGCAGTACTTC
TRBJ2-2	TRBV6-5	-	-	14	CASSDRTGTGELFF	TGTGCCAGCAGCGACCGGACTGGCACCGGGGAGCTGTTTTTT
TRBJ2-7	TRBV30	-	-	12	CAWSSGLDEQYF	TGTGCCTGGAGTTCAGGGTTGGACGAGCAGTACTTC
TRBJ2-3	TRBV7-9	-	-	12	CASSHILDTQYF	TGTGCCAGCAGCCATATTCTAGATACGCAGTATTTT
TRBJ1-3	TRBV7-8	TRBD1	-	19	CASSIYTGTGGISGNTIYF	TGTGCCAGCAGCATCTATACCGGGACAGGGGGCATCTCTGGAAACACCATATATTTT
TRBJ1-1	TRBV4-1	-	-	15	CASSWRDSQNTEAFF	TGCGCCAGCAGCTGGCGAGACAGTCAGAACACTGAAGCTTTCTTT
TRBJ2-7	TRBV11-3	-	-	13	CASSLSGSYEQYF	TGTGCCAGCAGCTTATCAGGTAGCTACGAGCAGTACTTC
TRBJ2-6	TRBV7-6	-	-	18	CASSLASFPGDGANVLTF	TGTGCCAGCAGCTTAGCTTCCTTCCCAGGGGATGGGGCCAACGTCCTGACTTTC
TRBJ2-3	TRBV30	TRBD1	-	12	CACGQGGGTQYF	TGTGCCTGTGGACAGGGGGGAGGTACGCAGTATTTT
TRBJ1-2	TRBV19	-	-	12	CASSLGRGGYTF	TGTGCCAGTTCCCTCGGGCGGGGTGGCTACACCTTC
TRBJ1-5	TRBV15	TRBD1	-	12	CATSQGGEPQHF	TGTGCCACCAGCCAGGGGGGAGAGCCCCAGCATTTT
TRBJ2-7	TRBV30	-	-	13	CAWSVTRESEQYF	TGTGCCTGGAGTGTCACCAGGGAATCCGAGCAGTACTTC
TRBJ1-2	TRBV9	TRBD1	-	15	CASSPETGGDYGYTF	TGTGCCAGCAGCCCAGAGACAGGGGGCGACTATGGCTACACCTTC
TRBJ2-3	TRBV19	TRBD2	-	14	CASSRDWWGGAQYF	TGTGCCAGTAGCCGGGACTGGTGGGGGGGGGCGCAGTATTTT
TRBJ2-1	TRBV4-1	-	-	15	CASSQAGNSYNEQFF	TGCGCCAGCAGCCAAGCGGGGAACTCCTACAATGAGCAGTTCTTC
TRBJ2-2	TRBV9	TRBD2	-	17	CASSGRSGTSNTGELFF	TGTGCCAGCAGCGGCAGATCCGGGACTAGCAACACCGGGGAGCTGTTTTTT